This T cell receptor (beta chain) was sequenced during a study of graft-versus-host responses after intestinal transplantation. Whole-study context: As for transplant type, recipients had multivisceral, liver-intestinal, or isolated intestinal grafts. Induction using anti-thymocyte globulin, followed by tacrolimus and steroids for about three years, was given to all recipients.

Broader study findings: An association linked early post-transplant HvG declines with peak circulating GvH clone levels.

Details on this clone: The antigen remains unidentified.

Time point defined: postoperative day 105 after intestinal transplantation (dayNNNN = postoperative day). Clones were sequenced by immunoSEQ multiplex PCR, and TCRdb holds only the in-frame ones, with some missing. The table records 9,500 to 14,000 clones, more than 85% of them present only once. Trimming left V 4 bases short and J 1 base short, with 8 bases between. Germline V gene data show CDR1 as SGHNT and CDR2 as YENEEA. CDR3 size: 13 residues. The starting material was PBMCs, obtained 105 days after intestinal transplantation. The clonotype originates from a human patient who received an intestinal transplant, so some T cells may come from the graft donor. The rearrangement links TRBV11-3 to TRBJ2-7; TRBD2 is a possible D gene (6 bases). CDR3 residues: CASSSRGSYEQYF. The CDR3 nucleotides are TGTGCCAGCAGCTCCCGGGGGTCCTACGAGCAGTACTTC. The variable domain in full, completed from reference TRBV11-3 and TRBJ2-7, reads EAGVVQSPRYKIIEKKQPVAFWCNPISGHNTLYWYLQNLGQGPELLIRYENEEAVDDSQLPKDRFSAERLKGVDSTLKIQPAELGDSAVYLCASSSRGSYEQYFGPGTRLTVT.